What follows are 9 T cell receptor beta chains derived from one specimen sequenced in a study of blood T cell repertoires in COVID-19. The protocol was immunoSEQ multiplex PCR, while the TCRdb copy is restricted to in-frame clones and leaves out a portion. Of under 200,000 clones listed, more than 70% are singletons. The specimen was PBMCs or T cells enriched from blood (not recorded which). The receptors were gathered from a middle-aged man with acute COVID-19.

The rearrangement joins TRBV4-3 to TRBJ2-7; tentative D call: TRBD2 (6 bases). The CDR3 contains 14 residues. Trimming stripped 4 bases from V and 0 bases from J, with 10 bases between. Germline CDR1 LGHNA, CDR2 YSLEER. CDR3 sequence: CASSRRGRSYEQYF. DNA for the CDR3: TGCGCCAGCAGCCGGAGGGGACGCTCCTACGAGCAGTACTTC.

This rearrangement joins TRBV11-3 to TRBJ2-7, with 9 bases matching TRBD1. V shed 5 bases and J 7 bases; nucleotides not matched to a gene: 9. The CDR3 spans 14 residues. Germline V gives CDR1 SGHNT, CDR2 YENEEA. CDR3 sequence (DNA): TGTGCCAGCAGCCCGGGACAGGGTTTACGGGAGCAGTACTTC. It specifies CASSPGQGLREQYF. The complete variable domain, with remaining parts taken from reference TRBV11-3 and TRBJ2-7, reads EAGVVQSPRYKIIEKKQPVAFWCNPISGHNTLYWYLQNLGQGPELLIRYENEEAVDDSQLPKDRFSAERLKGVDSTLKIQPAELGDSAVYLCASSPGQGLREQYFGPGTRLTVT.

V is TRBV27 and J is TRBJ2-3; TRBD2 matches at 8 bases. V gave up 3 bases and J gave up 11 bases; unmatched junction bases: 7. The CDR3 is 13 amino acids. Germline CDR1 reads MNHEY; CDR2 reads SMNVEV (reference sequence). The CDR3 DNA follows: TGTGCCAGCAGTTTGGGACTAGTTTTTGAGCAGTATTTT. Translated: CASSLGLVFEQYF.

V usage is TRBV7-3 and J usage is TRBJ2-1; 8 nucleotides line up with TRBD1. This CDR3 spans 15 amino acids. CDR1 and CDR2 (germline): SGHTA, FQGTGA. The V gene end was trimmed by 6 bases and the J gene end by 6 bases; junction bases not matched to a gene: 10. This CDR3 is CASSPPGTGGNEQFF. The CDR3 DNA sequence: TGTGCCAGCAGTCCTCCCGGGACAGGAGGCAATGAGCAGTTCTTC.

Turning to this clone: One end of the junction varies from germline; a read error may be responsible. This CDR3 reads CASSADRVGTF. CDR3 DNA sequence: TGTGCCAGCAGTGCAGACAGGGTTGGAACCTTT. The rearrangement links TRBV28 to TRBJ1-1; 7 bases are shared with TRBD1. CDR1 and CDR2 (germline): MDHEN, SYDVKM. The CDR3 spans 11 residues.

The CDR3 DNA reads TGTGCCAGCAGTTACGGCGGGCCGGGAGGACGAGAGCAGTTCTTC. Translation gives CASSYGGPGGREQFF. This chain connects TRBV6-2 or TRBV6-3 to TRBJ2-1; 7 nucleotides line up with TRBD2. Per the germline V gene, CDR1 is MNHEY and CDR2 is SVGEGT. This CDR3 is 15 amino acids long. Unmatched junction bases numbered 11, after V lost 2 bases and J lost 10 bases.

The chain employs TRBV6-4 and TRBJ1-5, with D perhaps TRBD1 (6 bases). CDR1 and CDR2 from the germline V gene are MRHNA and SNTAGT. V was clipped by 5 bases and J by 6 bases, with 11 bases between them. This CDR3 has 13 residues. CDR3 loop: CASSPGESQPQHF. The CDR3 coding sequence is TGTGCCAGCAGTCCAGGGGAAAGTCAGCCCCAGCATTTT.

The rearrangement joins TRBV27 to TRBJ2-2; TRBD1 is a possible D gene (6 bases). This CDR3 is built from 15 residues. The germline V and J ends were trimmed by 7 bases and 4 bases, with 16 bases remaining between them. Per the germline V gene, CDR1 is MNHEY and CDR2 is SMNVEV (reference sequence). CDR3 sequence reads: CASKQGQEFTGELFF. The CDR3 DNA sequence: TGTGCCAGCAAACAGGGTCAAGAGTTCACCGGGGAGCTGTTTTTT.

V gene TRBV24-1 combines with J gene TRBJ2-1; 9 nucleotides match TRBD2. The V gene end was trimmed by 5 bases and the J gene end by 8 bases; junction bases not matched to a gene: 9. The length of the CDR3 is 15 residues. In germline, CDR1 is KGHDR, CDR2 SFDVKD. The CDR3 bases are TGTGCCACCAGTGCTAGCGGGAAGAGTCGGGATGAGCAGTTCTTC. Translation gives CATSASGKSRDEQFF.